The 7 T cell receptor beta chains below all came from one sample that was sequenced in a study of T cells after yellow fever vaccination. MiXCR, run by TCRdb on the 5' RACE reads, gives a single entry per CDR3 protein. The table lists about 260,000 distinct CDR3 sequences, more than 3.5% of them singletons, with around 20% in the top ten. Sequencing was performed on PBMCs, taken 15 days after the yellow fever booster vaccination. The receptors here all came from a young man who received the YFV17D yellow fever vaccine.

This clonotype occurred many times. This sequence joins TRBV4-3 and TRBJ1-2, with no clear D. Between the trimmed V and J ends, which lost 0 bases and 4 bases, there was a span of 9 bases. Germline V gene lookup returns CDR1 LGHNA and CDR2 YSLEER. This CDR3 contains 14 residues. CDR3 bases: TGCGCCAGCAGCCAAGAACGGTGGACCTATGGCTACACCTTC. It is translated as CASSQERWTYGYTF.

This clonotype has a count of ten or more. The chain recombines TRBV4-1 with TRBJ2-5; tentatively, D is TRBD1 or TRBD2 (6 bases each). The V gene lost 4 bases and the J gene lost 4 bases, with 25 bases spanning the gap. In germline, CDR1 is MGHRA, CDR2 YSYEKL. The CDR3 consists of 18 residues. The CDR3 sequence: CASSRFGRGGGKGETQYF. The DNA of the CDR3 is TGCGCCAGCAGCCGCTTCGGCCGTGGGGGCGGGAAGGGAGAGACCCAGTACTTC.

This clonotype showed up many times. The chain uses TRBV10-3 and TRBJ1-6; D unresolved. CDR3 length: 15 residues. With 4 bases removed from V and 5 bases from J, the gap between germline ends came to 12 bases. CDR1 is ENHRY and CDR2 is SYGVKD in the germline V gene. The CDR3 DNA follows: TGTGCCATCAGTGGAGGGAGAGTGGATAATTCACCCCTCCACTTT. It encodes CAISGGRVDNSPLHF.

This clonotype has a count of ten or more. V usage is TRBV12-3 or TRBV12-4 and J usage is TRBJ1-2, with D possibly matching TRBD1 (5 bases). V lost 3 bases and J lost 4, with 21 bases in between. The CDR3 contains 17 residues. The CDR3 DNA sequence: TGTGCCAGCAGTTTTGGATCCGCAGGGTACAGGACCTATGGCTACACCTTC. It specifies CASSFGSAGYRTYGYTF.

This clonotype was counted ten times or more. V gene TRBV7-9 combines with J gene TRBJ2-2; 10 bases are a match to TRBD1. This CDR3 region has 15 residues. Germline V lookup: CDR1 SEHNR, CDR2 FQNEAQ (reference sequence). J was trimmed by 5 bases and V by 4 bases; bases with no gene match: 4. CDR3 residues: CASSWDRGETGELFF. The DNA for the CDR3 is TGTGCCAGCAGCTGGGACAGGGGAGAGACCGGGGAGCTGTTTTTT.

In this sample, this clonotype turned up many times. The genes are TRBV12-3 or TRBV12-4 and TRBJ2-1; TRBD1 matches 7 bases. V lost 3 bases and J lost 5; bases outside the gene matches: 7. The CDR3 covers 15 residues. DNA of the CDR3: TGTGCCAGCAGTTTTCGGCAGGGGGTGGACAATGAGCAGTTCTTC. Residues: CASSFRQGVDNEQFF.

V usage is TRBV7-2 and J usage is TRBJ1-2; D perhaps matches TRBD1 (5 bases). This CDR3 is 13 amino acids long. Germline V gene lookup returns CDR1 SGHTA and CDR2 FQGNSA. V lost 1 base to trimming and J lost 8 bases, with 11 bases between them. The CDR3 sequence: CASSLEGAEGYTF. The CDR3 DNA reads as TGTGCCAGCAGCTTAGAAGGGGCGGAAGGCTACACCTTC.